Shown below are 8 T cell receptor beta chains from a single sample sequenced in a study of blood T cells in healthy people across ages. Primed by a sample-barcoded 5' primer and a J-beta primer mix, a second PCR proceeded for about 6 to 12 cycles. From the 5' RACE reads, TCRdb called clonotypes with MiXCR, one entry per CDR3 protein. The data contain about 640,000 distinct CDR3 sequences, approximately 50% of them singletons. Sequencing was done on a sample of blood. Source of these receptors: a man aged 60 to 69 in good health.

The CDR3: CSARDIRSGGANVLTF. CDR3 nucleotide sequence: TGCAGTGCTAGAGATATCCGCTCCGGTGGGGCCAACGTCCTGACTTTC. V usage is TRBV20-1 and J usage is TRBJ2-6; D is undetermined. The CDR3 length is 16 residues. The V and J ends lost 0 bases and 3 bases respectively, with 12 bases between them. Germline CDR1 is DFQATT and CDR2 is SNEGSKA (reference sequence).

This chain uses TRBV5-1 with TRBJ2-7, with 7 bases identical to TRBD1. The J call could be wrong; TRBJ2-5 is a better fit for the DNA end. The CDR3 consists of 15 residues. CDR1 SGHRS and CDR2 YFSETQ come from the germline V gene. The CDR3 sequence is CASSSARQGGETQYF. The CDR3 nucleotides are TGCGCCAGCAGCTCCGCCCGACAGGGTGGAGAGACCCAGTACTTC.

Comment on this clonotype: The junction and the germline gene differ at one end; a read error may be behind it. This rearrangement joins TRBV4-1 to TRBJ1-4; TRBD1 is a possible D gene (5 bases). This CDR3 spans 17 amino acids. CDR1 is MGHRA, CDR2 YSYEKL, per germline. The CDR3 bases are TGCGCCAGCAGTCAAGAAGGAGGCCTTCGGGGGGATGAAAAACTGTTTTTT. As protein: CASSQEGGLRGDEKLFF.

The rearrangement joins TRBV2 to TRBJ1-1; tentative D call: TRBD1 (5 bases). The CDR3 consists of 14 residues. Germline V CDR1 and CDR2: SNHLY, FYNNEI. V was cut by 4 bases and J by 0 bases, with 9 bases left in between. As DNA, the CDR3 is TGTGCCAGCAGTGGACAGCTCATGAACACTGAAGCTTTCTTT. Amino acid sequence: CASSGQLMNTEAFF.

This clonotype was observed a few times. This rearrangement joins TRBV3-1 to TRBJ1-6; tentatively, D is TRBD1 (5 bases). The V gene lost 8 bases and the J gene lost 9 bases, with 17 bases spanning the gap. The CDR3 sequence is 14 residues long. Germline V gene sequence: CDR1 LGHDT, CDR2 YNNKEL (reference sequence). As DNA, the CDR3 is TGTGCCAGCTCGAGTAGGGGCGGTCGTTCACCCCTCCACTTT. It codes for CASSSRGGRSPLHF.

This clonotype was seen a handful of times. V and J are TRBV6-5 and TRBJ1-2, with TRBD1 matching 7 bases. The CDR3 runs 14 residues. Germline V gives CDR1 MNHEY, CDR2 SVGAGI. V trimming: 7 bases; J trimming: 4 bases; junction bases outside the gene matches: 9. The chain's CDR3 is CASKTGAWGYGYTF. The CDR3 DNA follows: TGTGCCAGCAAAACAGGGGCCTGGGGCTATGGCTACACCTTC.

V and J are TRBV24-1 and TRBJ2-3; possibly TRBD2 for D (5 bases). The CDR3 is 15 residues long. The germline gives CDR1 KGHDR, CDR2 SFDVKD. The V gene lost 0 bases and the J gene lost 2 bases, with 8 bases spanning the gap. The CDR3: CATSDLQDFTDTQYF. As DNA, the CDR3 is TGTGCCACCAGTGATTTGCAGGACTTCACAGATACGCAGTATTTT.

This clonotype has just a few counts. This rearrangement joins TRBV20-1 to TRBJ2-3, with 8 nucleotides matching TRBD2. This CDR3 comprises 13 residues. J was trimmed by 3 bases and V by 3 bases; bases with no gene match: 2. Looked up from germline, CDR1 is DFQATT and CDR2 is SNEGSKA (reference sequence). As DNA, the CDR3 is TGCAGTGCTAGTAGCGGGGCGACAGATACGCAGTATTTT. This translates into CSASSGATDTQYF.